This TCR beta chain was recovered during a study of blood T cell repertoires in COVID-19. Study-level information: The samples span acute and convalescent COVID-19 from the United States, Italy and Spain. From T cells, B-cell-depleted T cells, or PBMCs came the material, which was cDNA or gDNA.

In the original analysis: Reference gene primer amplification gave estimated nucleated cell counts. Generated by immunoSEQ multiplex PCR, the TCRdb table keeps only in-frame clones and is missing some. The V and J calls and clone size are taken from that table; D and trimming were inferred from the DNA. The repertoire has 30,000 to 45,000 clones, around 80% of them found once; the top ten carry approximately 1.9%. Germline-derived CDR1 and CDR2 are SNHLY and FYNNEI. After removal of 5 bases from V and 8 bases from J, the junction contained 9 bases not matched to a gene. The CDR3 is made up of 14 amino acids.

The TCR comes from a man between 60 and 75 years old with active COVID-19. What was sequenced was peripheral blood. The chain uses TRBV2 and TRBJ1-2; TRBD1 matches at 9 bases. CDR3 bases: TGTGCCAGCAGTTCGGACAGGGGAGTATCGGGCTACACCTTC. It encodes CASSSDRGVSGYTF.